These 32 T cell receptor beta chains were all obtained from the same sample, sequenced in a study of blood T cell repertoires in COVID-19. Only in-frame clones appear in the TCRdb table, and some are missing; sequencing was by immunoSEQ multiplex PCR. This table holds 300,000 to 400,000 clones, around 90% found once. Sequencing was carried out using PBMCs or T cells enriched from blood (not recorded which). These receptors originate from a man aged 60 to 69 who had recovered from COVID-19.

V usage is TRBV25-1 and J usage is TRBJ1-6; D is uncertain. The CDR3 totals 13 residues. Trimming removed 4 bases at V and 9 bases at J, with 10 bases between. Germline V gene sequence: CDR1 MGHDK, CDR2 SYGVNS. DNA for the CDR3: TGTGCCAGCAGTGGAGTAATCGGTTCACCCCTCCACTTT. Its protein is CASSGVIGSPLHF.

The V call is TRBV6-5, the J call TRBJ1-4, with D tentatively TRBD1 (5 bases). This CDR3 has 14 amino acids. Trimming removed 7 bases at V and 5 bases at J, with 14 bases between. Germline loops: CDR1 MNHEY, CDR2 SVGAGI. CDR3 protein: CASNRDRINEKLFF. DNA of the CDR3: TGTGCCAGCAACAGAGACAGAATAAATGAAAAACTGTTTTTT.

This chain connects TRBV3-1 (or the pseudogene TRBV3-2) to TRBJ1-2; no definite D call. Deletions cut 4 bases from V and 2 bases from J, with 8 bases between. This CDR3 has 13 amino acids. CDR1 and CDR2 from the germline V gene are LGHDT and YNNKEL (reference sequence). The CDR3 nucleotides are TGTGCCAGCAGCCCCCTGGAGAACTATGGCTACACCTTC. Protein product: CASSPLENYGYTF.

CDR3 nucleotide sequence: TGTGCCAGCAGTTACCAAAAGCCCCCGCGGACTGAAGCTTTCTTT. Its protein product is CASSYQKPPRTEAFF. The gene calls are TRBV6-5 and TRBJ1-1; no clear D gene. The CDR3 consists of 15 residues. V was clipped by 2 bases and J by 5 bases, with 15 bases between them. CDR1 is MNHEY, CDR2 SVGAGI, per germline.

The gene calls are TRBV14 and TRBJ2-3, with 9 bases lining up with TRBD1. This CDR3 has 12 amino acids. The ends lost 3 bases at V and 8 bases at J; junction bases unmatched: 0. CDR1 and CDR2 from the germline V gene are SGHDN and FVKESK. CDR3 loop: CASSQDRGTQYF. The CDR3 nucleotides are TGTGCCAGCAGCCAGGACAGGGGTACGCAGTATTTT.

The rearrangement uses TRBV6-1 and TRBJ1-2, with a tentative D call TRBD1 (6 bases). Trimming shortened V by 4 bases and J by 7 bases, and 22 bases separated the two germline ends. The CDR3 is made up of 16 amino acids. The V gene's germline CDR1 is MNHNS and CDR2 SASEGT. The CDR3 region is CASSGSGTKTIPGYTF. In nucleotides, the CDR3 is TGTGCCAGCAGTGGGAGCGGGACAAAGACAATCCCTGGCTACACCTTC.

The chain is built from TRBV6-5 and TRBJ1-2, with D possibly being TRBD1 (5 bases). Germline-derived CDR1 and CDR2 are MNHEY and SVGAGI. This CDR3 region has 13 residues. Between the trimmed V and J ends, which lost 2 bases and 8 bases, there was a span of 12 bases. The CDR3 DNA reads as TGTGCCAGCAGTTACGGGCAGGGCGCCGGCTACACCTTC. This sequence encodes CASSYGQGAGYTF.

The chain uses TRBV19 and TRBJ2-2; the D is unclear. The CDR3 spans 17 residues. Germline V gene lookup returns CDR1 LNHDA and CDR2 SQIVND (reference sequence). V lost 0 bases, J lost 4 bases, and 15 bases lay in between. The CDR3, as DNA: TGTGCCAGTAGTATAGACCCATTATACAGCCCCACCGGGGAGCTGTTTTTT. It yields the protein CASSIDPLYSPTGELFF.

The V gene is TRBV3-1 (or the pseudogene TRBV3-2), the J gene TRBJ2-7; 10 bases map to TRBD1. This CDR3 contains 17 residues. Germline CDR1 LGHDT, CDR2 YNNKEL (reference sequence). The junction had 13 bases not matched to a gene; V was cut back by 4 bases and J by 4 bases. CDR3 region: CASSPSPNRDRGYEQYF. CDR3 in DNA: TGTGCCAGCAGCCCCTCTCCAAACCGGGACAGGGGATACGAGCAGTACTTC.

V is TRBV19 and J is TRBJ1-1, with D possibly TRBD1 on 5 matching bases. Trimming took 3 bases from V and 5 from J, leaving 10 bases between them. CDR1 and CDR2 from the germline V gene are LNHDA and SQIVND (reference sequence). This CDR3 spans 13 amino acids. CDR3: CASSIGGVTEAFF. The CDR3 region has the DNA TGTGCCAGTAGTATCGGGGGGGTAACTGAAGCTTTCTTT. Full variable domain (rest looked up from reference TRBV19 and TRBJ1-1): DGGITQSPKYLFRKEGQNVTLSCEQNLNHDAMYWYRQDPGQGLRLIYYSQIVNDFQKGDIAEGYSVSREKKESFPLTVTSAQKNPTAFYLCASSIGGVTEAFFGQGTRLTVV.

Here the CDR3 reads CASSHRTGNTGELFF. The CDR3 DNA reads as TGTGCCAGTAGTCACAGGACAGGGAACACCGGGGAGCTGTTTTTT. V is TRBV19 and J is TRBJ2-2; 7 nucleotides align to TRBD1. J lost 1 base, V lost 5 bases, and 4 bases had no gene match. Germline values: CDR1 LNHDA, CDR2 SQIVND (reference sequence). This CDR3 has 15 residues.

The J gene is TRBJ2-7, the V gene TRBV4-1; 9 bases match TRBD2. The V gene's germline CDR1 is MGHRA and CDR2 YSYEKL. The junction had 3 bases not matched to a gene; V was cut back by 1 base and J by 2 bases. This CDR3 is built from 15 residues. The CDR3 coding sequence is TGCGCCAGCAGCCAAGTACTAGCGGGTCCCTACGAGCAGTACTTC. It translates to CASSQVLAGPYEQYF.

DNA for the CDR3: TGTGCCTGGACCGGGACTAGCGGGGACAACTACAATGAGCAGTTCTTC. Protein product: CAWTGTSGDNYNEQFF. This chain uses TRBV30 with TRBJ2-1; 13 bases are shared with TRBD2. CDR3 length: 16 residues. Per the germline V gene, CDR1 is GTSNPN and CDR2 is SVGIG (reference sequence). Losses at the gene ends were 4 bases for V and 3 bases for J; bases not matched to a gene: 6.

J is TRBJ2-3 and V is TRBV15, with D perhaps TRBD1 (6 bases). The CDR3 contains 15 residues. The germline V and J ends were trimmed by 5 bases and 2 bases, with 14 bases remaining between them. Per the germline V gene, CDR1 is LNHNV and CDR2 is YYDKDF (reference sequence). The CDR3 DNA reads as TGTGCCACCAGCCGCCAACAGGGTCTCACAGATACGCAGTATTTT. As protein: CATSRQQGLTDTQYF.

The chain uses TRBV3-1 (or the pseudogene TRBV3-2) and TRBJ2-7; weak D call: TRBD1 (6 bases). This CDR3 spans 16 amino acids. From germline, CDR1 is LGHDT and CDR2 YNNKEL (reference sequence). The germline V and J ends were trimmed by 4 bases and 7 bases, with 23 bases remaining between them. CDR3 coding DNA: TGTGCCAGCAGCCCAACGACAGGCGCTAAATTGGGGGAGCAGTACTTC. As protein: CASSPTTGAKLGEQYF.

CDR3 residues: CASSGAPGTSGGSFTDTQYF. In DNA form, the CDR3 reads TGTGCCAGCAGCGGAGCCCCGGGGACTAGCGGGGGCTCCTTCACAGATACGCAGTATTTT. This chain links TRBV9 with TRBJ2-3, with 14 bases lining up with TRBD2. Germline CDR1 and CDR2: SGDLS and YYNGEE. V dropped 3 bases and J dropped 2; count of bases not matched to a gene: 14. The CDR3 sequence is 20 residues long.

In its sample, this clone was seen once. The J gene is TRBJ2-1, the V gene TRBV7-3; TRBD1 agrees at 7 bases. After removal of 5 bases from V and 6 bases from J, the junction contained 16 bases not matched to a gene. CDR1 is SGHTA, CDR2 FQGTGA, per germline. This CDR3 has 17 amino acids. CDR3 sequence (DNA): TGTGCCAGCAGCCCAGACCCGGGACAGCCTTTTGTCAATGAGCAGTTCTTC. Its translation: CASSPDPGQPFVNEQFF.

The chain recombines TRBV7-8 with TRBJ1-3, with TRBD1 matching over 9 bases. The CDR3 has 15 amino acids. Germline V gene lookup returns CDR1 SGHVS and CDR2 FQNEAQ. The V and J ends lost 5 bases and 2 bases, in that order; junction bases with no gene match: 4. The CDR3 coding sequence is TGTGCCAGCAGCGTCCGGGACAGGGCTGGAAACACCATATATTTT. Amino acid sequence: CASSVRDRAGNTIYF.

This chain uses TRBV28 with TRBJ1-6; 7 bases line up with TRBD1. Per germline, CDR1 MDHEN and CDR2 SYDVKM. The CDR3 runs to 15 residues. The junction had 2 bases not matched to a gene; V was cut back by 6 bases and J by 0 bases. CDR3 bases: TGTGCCAGCAGAGGACAGGTCTCCTATAATTCACCCCTCCACTTT. It codes for CASRGQVSYNSPLHF.

The rearrangement links TRBV24-1 to TRBJ1-2; D is undetermined. Trimming pared 4 bases from V and 4 bases from J, leaving 9 bases between. Germline V lookup: CDR1 KGHDR, CDR2 SFDVKD. The length of the CDR3 is 13 residues. The CDR3 DNA is TGTGCCACCAGTGAGGGTCGGGGCTATGGCTACACCTTC. Translated: CATSEGRGYGYTF.

The chain uses TRBV6-4 and TRBJ1-2; D is unclear. CDR3 size: 14 residues. Germline CDR1 is MRHNA and CDR2 is SNTAGT. Trimming removed 5 bases from V and 6 bases from J, with 16 bases in between. This CDR3 reads CASSHGLDSDGYTF. The CDR3 coding sequence is TGTGCCAGCAGTCATGGATTAGACTCAGATGGCTACACCTTC.

The V and J genes are TRBV30 and TRBJ2-2; 10 nucleotides align to TRBD2. From germline, CDR1 is GTSNPN and CDR2 SVGIG (reference sequence). V was clipped by 3 bases and J by 5 bases; unmatched bases: 3. This CDR3 is built from 14 residues. CDR3 sequence (DNA): TGTGCCTGGAGCTCACTAGCGGGAACCGGGGAGCTGTTTTTT. Translating gives CAWSSLAGTGELFF.

This chain connects TRBV9 to TRBJ2-7, with 11 bases matching TRBD2. The germline V gene has CDR1 SGDLS and CDR2 YYNGEE. This CDR3 contains 14 residues. Trimming removed 1 base from V and 5 bases from J; junction bases left unmatched: 2. This CDR3 reads CASSVMGLADEQYF. CDR3 coding DNA: TGTGCCAGCAGCGTAATGGGACTAGCGGACGAGCAGTACTTC.

This clone was observed a single time. This sequence joins TRBV5-4 and TRBJ1-4, with D hard to call. Trimming stripped 2 bases from V and 6 bases from J, with 8 bases between. Per germline, CDR1 SGHNT and CDR2 YYREEE (reference sequence). This CDR3 has 13 residues. CDR3 bases: TGTGCCAGCAGCTTTCAGCGGGATGAAAAACTGTTTTTT. It yields the protein CASSFQRDEKLFF.

The chain couples TRBV7-8 to TRBJ2-7, with TRBD1 as a possible D gene (6 bases). V was pared by 4 bases and J by 5 bases, with 12 bases between. The V gene's germline CDR1 is SGHVS and CDR2 FQNEAQ. The CDR3 has 13 residues. CDR3 region: CASSSDSTDEQYF. The CDR3 DNA follows: TGTGCCAGCAGCTCGGACAGTACCGACGAGCAGTACTTC.

The CDR3: CASSFSGDTEAFF. CDR3 nucleotides: TGTGCCAGCAGCTTCAGTGGAGACACTGAAGCTTTCTTT. This chain joins TRBV11-1 and TRBJ1-1; D remains ambiguous. The germline V gene encodes CDR1 SGHAT and CDR2 FQDESV (reference sequence). The V end was cut by 3 bases, the J end by 3 bases, with 8 bases between. The CDR3 consists of 13 residues.

This CDR3 reads CASSGVHGDYEQFF. CDR3 coding DNA: TGCGCCAGCAGCGGAGTACATGGCGATTATGAGCAGTTCTTC. This rearrangement joins TRBV5-1 to TRBJ2-1; D gene ambiguous. V was cut by 4 bases and J by 8 bases, with 16 bases left in between. CDR1 is SGHRS and CDR2 is YFSETQ in the germline V gene. The CDR3 sequence is 14 residues long.

The CDR3 reads CASRPLGQDNTEAFF. In DNA form, the CDR3 reads TGCGCCAGTCGGCCACTCGGACAGGACAACACTGAAGCTTTCTTT. V usage is TRBV5-1 and J usage is TRBJ1-1, with 7 bases identical to TRBD1. The CDR3 covers 15 residues. From germline, CDR1 is SGHRS and CDR2 YFSETQ. V lost 8 bases, J lost 2 bases, and 12 bases stayed unmatched.

The chain carries TRBV5-6 and TRBJ2-7; D is perhaps TRBD1 (6 bases). This CDR3 is 15 amino acids long. Germline V gene lookup returns CDR1 SGHDT and CDR2 YYEEEE. The V gene lost 4 bases and the J gene lost 3 bases, with 17 bases spanning the gap. CDR3 in DNA: TGTGCCAGCAGCGACAAAACCCGGGACAACTACGAGCAGTACTTC. Residues: CASSDKTRDNYEQYF.

V is TRBV6-1 and J is TRBJ1-2; D call uncertain. The CDR3 runs to 14 residues. V was clipped by 2 bases and J by 8 bases, with 15 bases between them. Per germline, CDR1 MNHNS and CDR2 SASEGT. This CDR3 reads CASSEPPPTSGYTF. The CDR3 nucleotides are TGTGCCAGCAGTGAACCACCTCCGACAAGCGGCTACACCTTC.

A single count supports this clone. The chain recombines TRBV27 with TRBJ2-2, with TRBD1 as a possible D gene (5 bases). Trimming shortened V by 5 bases and J by 2 bases, and 15 bases separated the two germline ends. This CDR3 is built from 16 residues. The germline CDR1 and CDR2 sequences are MNHEY and SMNVEV (reference sequence). The CDR3: CASSQTDTSNTGELFF. In DNA, the CDR3 is TGTGCCAGCAGTCAGACGGACACCAGTAACACCGGGGAGCTGTTTTTT.

This rearrangement joins TRBV2 to TRBJ1-1; 7 nucleotides agree with TRBD1. V lost 11 bases and J lost 0; bases outside the gene matches: 6. The germline V gene encodes CDR1 SNHLY and CDR2 FYNNEI. The CDR3 length is 13 residues. Here the CDR3 reads CAAEGQLNTEAFF. The CDR3 DNA reads TGTGCCGCGGAGGGACAGCTGAACACTGAAGCTTTCTTT.